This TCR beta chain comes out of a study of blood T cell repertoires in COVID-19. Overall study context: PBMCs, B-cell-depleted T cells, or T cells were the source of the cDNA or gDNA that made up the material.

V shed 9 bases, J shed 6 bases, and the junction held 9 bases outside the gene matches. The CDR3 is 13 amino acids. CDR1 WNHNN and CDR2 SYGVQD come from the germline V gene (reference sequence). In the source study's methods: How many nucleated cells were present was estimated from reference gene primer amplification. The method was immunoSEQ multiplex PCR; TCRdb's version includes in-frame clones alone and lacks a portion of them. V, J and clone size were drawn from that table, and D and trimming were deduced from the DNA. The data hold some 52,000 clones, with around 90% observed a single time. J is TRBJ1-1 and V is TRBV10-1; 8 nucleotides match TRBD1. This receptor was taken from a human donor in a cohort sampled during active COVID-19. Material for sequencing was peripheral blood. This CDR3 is CASQGDRKSEAFF. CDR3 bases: TGCGCCAGTCAAGGGGACAGGAAATCTGAAGCTTTCTTT.